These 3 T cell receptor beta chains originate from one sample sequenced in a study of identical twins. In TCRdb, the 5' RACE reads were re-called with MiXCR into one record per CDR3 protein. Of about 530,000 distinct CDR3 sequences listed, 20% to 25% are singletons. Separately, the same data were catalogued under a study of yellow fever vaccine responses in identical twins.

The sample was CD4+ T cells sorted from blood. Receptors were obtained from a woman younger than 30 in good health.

The DNA for the CDR3 is TGTGCCAGCAGCCAAGAAGGGGTCGGGGCCAACGTCCTGACTTTC. The encoded protein is CASSQEGVGANVLTF. The V call is TRBV3-1, the J call TRBJ2-6; D may be TRBD1 (5 bases). Trimming cost V 0 bases and J 4 bases, with 7 bases left between them. The V gene's germline CDR1 is LGHDT and CDR2 YNNKEL (reference sequence). The CDR3 consists of 15 residues. The full variable domain, its missing parts supplied by reference TRBV3-1 and TRBJ2-6, is DTAVSQTPKYLVTQMGNDKSIKCEQNLGHDTMYWYKQDSKKFLKIMFSYNNKELIINETVPNRFSPKSPDKAHLNLHINSLELGDSAVYFCASSQEGVGANVLTFGAGSRLTVL.

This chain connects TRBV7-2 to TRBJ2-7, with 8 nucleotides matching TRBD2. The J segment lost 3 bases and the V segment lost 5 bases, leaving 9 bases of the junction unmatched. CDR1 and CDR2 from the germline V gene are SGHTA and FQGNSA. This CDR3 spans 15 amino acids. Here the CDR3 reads CASSPNRGLVYEQYF. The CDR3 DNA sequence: TGTGCCAGCAGCCCCAACCGGGGACTAGTCTACGAGCAGTACTTC.

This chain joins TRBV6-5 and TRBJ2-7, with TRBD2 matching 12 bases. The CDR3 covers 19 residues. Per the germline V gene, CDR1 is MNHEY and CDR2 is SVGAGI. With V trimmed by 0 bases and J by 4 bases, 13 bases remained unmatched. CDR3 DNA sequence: TGTGCCAGCAGTTACTCGAGCCTAGCGGGAGGGATCGGATCATACGAGCAGTACTTC. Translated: CASSYSSLAGGIGSYEQYF.